This T cell receptor beta chain was recovered during a study of T cells after yellow fever vaccination. V lost 4 bases, J lost 1 base, and 19 bases lay in between. Germline values: CDR1 SGHTA, CDR2 FQGTGA. CDR3 size: 17 residues. A note on this clonotype: As yet, its antigen is unknown.

TCRdb recomputed calls from the 5' RACE reads with MiXCR, one row per CDR3 protein. Of about 120,000 distinct CDR3 sequences listed, roughly 8.2% are singletons. Study-wide results and caveats: FACS-sorted repertoires might harbor abundant contaminating clonotypes from the bulk population. Post-booster samples contained most primary-vaccination clones (approximately 96% CD4, about 90% CD8). A small share of clonotypes appeared in both CD4 and CD8 compartments. It was a weaker secondary response, yet one that peaked faster, at day 5 versus 15.

V usage is TRBV7-3 and J usage is TRBJ2-5; D tentatively reads TRBD1 or TRBD2 (5 bases each). The material was CD8+ T cells sorted from PBMCs, obtained on the day of the yellow fever booster vaccination. The receptor's source is a man aged 18 to 29 who received the YFV17D yellow fever vaccine. The DNA for the CDR3 is TGTGCCAGCAGCTCGATTTCGGGACCAAGCGGCCAAGAGACCCAGTACTTC. Translation: CASSSISGPSGQETQYF.